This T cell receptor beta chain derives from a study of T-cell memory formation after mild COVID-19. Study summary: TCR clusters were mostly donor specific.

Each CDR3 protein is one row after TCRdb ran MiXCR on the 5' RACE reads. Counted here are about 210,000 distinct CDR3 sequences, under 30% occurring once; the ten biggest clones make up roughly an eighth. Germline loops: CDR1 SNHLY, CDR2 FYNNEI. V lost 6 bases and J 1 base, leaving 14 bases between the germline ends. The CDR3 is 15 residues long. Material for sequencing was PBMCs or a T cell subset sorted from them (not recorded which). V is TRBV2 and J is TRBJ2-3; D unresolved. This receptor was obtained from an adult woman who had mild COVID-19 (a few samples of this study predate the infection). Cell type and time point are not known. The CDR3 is CASSPGRPGTDTQYF. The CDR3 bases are TGTGCCAGCAGCCCCGGTCGCCCGGGCACAGATACGCAGTATTTT.